Each of the 24 T cell receptor beta chains below was sequenced from the same sample in a study of PD-L1 blockade in urothelial cancer. TCRdb's table, derived via immunoSEQ multiplex PCR, lists solely in-frame clones and lacks some. This sample has fewer than 50,000 clones, with around nine tenths found just once. This sample's time point: pretreatment peripheral blood. Sequenced here: PBMCs, sampled around atezolizumab (anti-PD-L1) treatment. These receptors were obtained from a donor at least 40 years old with urothelial cancer.

This rearrangement joins TRBV7-3 to TRBJ1-1; TRBD1 is a possible D gene (5 bases). The CDR3 is 17 residues long. Per germline, CDR1 SGHTA and CDR2 FQGTGA. V was clipped by 5 bases and J by 5 bases, with 24 bases between them. The CDR3 is CASSPQGGQLVGTEAFF. The CDR3 region has the DNA TGTGCCAGCAGCCCCCAGGGTGGTCAGCTAGTGGGAACTGAAGCTTTCTTT.

The chain combines TRBV9 with TRBJ2-1; 12 bases match TRBD2. CDR1 and CDR2 (germline): SGDLS, YYNGEE. V lost 4 bases to trimming and J lost 8 bases; unmatched junction nucleotides: 4. The CDR3 is made up of 14 amino acids. The CDR3 DNA follows: TGTGCCAGCAGCCCGGGACTAGCGGGTGATGAGCAGTTCTTC. It codes for CASSPGLAGDEQFF.

The chain is built from TRBV7-2 and TRBJ2-1; D remains unclear. The V gene lost 8 bases and the J gene lost 5 bases, with 13 bases spanning the gap. The CDR3 runs 13 residues. CDR1 is SGHTA, CDR2 FQGNSA, per germline. The CDR3 DNA reads as TGTGCCAGCCTCCCCCGAACTAACAATGAGCAGTTCTTC. Translated, it gives CASLPRTNNEQFF. Looking up the rest from reference TRBV7-2 and TRBJ2-1 gives the full variable domain: GAGVSQSPSNKVTEKGKDVELRCDPISGHTALYWYRQSLGQGLEFLIYFQGNSAPDKSGLPSDRFSAERTGGSVSTLTIQRTQQEDSAVYLCASLPRTNNEQFFGPGTRLTVL.

The chain links TRBV6-5 to TRBJ2-6; D gene unclear. The germline V gene has CDR1 MNHEY and CDR2 SVGAGI. CDR3 length: 16 amino acids. V lost 1 base, J lost 0 bases, and 7 bases lay in between. Here the CDR3 DNA reads TGTGCCAGCAGTTACTTTCCGTCCTCTGGGGCCAACGTCCTGACTTTC. It specifies CASSYFPSSGANVLTF.

The chain employs TRBV29-1 and TRBJ2-1; TRBD2 matches 7 bases. In germline, CDR1 is SQVTM, CDR2 ANQGSEA. CDR3 length: 12 amino acids. The CDR3 spells CTAGVLYNEQFF. The CDR3 DNA is TGCACCGCGGGGGTCCTCTACAATGAGCAGTTCTTC.

This chain connects TRBV4-1 to TRBJ1-5, with D uncertain. The germline V gene encodes CDR1 MGHRA and CDR2 YSYEKL. V shed 2 bases and J shed 3 bases, with 8 bases lying between them. CDR3 length: 14 residues. Written as DNA, the CDR3 is TGCGCCAGCAGCCAACGGTCCGTCAATCAGCCCCAGCATTTT. Its translation is CASSQRSVNQPQHF.

The rearrangement joins TRBV10-3 to TRBJ2-1; 9 nucleotides align to TRBD1. V dropped 7 bases and J dropped 10; count of bases not matched to a gene: 8. The CDR3 runs to 13 residues. Per the germline V gene, CDR1 is ENHRY and CDR2 is SYGVKD. Here the CDR3 reads CAIKGTGPLEQFF. The CDR3 coding sequence is TGTGCCATCAAGGGGACAGGGCCCCTCGAGCAGTTCTTC.

Worth noting for this clone: Other DNA variants within this sample encode the same CDR3. The J gene is TRBJ1-5, the V gene TRBV7-2; perhaps TRBD1 as D (5 bases). Germline lookup yields CDR1 SGHTA and CDR2 FQGNSA. CDR3 length: 15 amino acids. V dropped 1 base and J dropped 2 bases, with 9 bases sitting between them. The CDR3 here is CASSLVGGGNQPQHF. The CDR3 DNA reads as TGTGCCAGCAGCTTAGTCGGGGGGGGCAATCAGCCCCAGCATTTT.

The chain carries TRBV18 and TRBJ1-1, with TRBD1 identical over 7 bases. CDR3 length equals 14 residues. The V and J ends lost 8 bases and 0 bases, in that order; junction bases with no gene match: 6. CDR1 is KGHSH, CDR2 LQKENI, per germline. In nucleotides, the CDR3 is TGTGCCAGCAGCCGGGACAGCATGAACACTGAAGCTTTCTTT. Residues: CASSRDSMNTEAFF.

J is TRBJ2-5 and V is TRBV23-1; TRBD2 matches at 7 bases. TRBV23-1 counts as an open reading frame of uncertain function. The J segment lost 5 bases and the V segment lost 6 bases, leaving 12 bases of the junction unmatched. The CDR3 is made up of 15 amino acids. As DNA, the CDR3 is TGCGCCAGCAGCCACTGGGGACTACGGCTGGAGACCCAGTACTTC. Translating it yields CASSHWGLRLETQYF.

The genes are TRBV5-1 and TRBJ2-2, with 7 bases matching TRBD2. This CDR3 is built from 13 residues. Germline lookup yields CDR1 SGHRS and CDR2 YFSETQ. V dropped 4 bases and J dropped 4; count of bases not matched to a gene: 1. The CDR3 protein is CASSGGVTGELFF. DNA of the CDR3: TGCGCCAGCAGCGGGGGGGTCACCGGGGAGCTGTTTTTT.

This clone showed up just once. V and J are TRBV6-5 and TRBJ2-1; no clear D gene. The CDR3 has 12 residues. Germline loops: CDR1 MNHEY, CDR2 SVGAGI. V was cut by 5 bases and J by 9 bases, with 11 bases left in between. The CDR3 is CASSIVSFEQFF. CDR3 DNA: TGTGCCAGCAGTATTGTTTCATTTGAGCAGTTCTTC.

The chain links TRBV11-2 to TRBJ2-7; D is perhaps TRBD2 (5 bases). The V and J ends lost 5 bases and 2 bases respectively, with 13 bases between them. This CDR3 contains 14 residues. Germline V gene lookup returns CDR1 SGHAT and CDR2 FQNNGV. CDR3 loop: CASSPQGGPYEQYF. CDR3 sequence (DNA): TGTGCCAGCAGCCCCCAAGGCGGGCCCTACGAGCAGTACTTC.

This sequence joins TRBV10-2 and TRBJ2-5, with D possibly TRBD2 on 5 matching bases. The germline gives CDR1 WSHSY, CDR2 SAAADI. V lost 1 base to trimming and J lost 2 bases, with 11 bases between them. The CDR3 sequence is 15 residues long. For the CDR3, the DNA is TGCGCCAGCAGTGAGTTAAGGACTGTTCAAGAGACCCAGTACTTC. Protein: CASSELRTVQETQYF.

V and J are TRBV5-1 and TRBJ2-3; TRBD2 matches 9 bases. V shed 4 bases, J shed 1 base, and the junction held 10 bases outside the gene matches. The CDR3 sequence is 17 residues long. CDR1 and CDR2 from the germline V gene are SGHRS and YFSETQ. The CDR3 is CASSPLPVAGGTDTQYF. The CDR3 DNA reads TGCGCCAGCAGCCCCCTTCCGGTAGCGGGAGGCACAGATACGCAGTATTTT.

The CDR3 bases are TGTGCCAGCTCCCCCAGCGGGAGGGCCCACAATGAGCAGTTCTTC. It specifies CASSPSGRAHNEQFF. The chain joins TRBV18 to TRBJ2-1, with 10 bases lining up with TRBD2. This CDR3 has 15 amino acids. After removal of 6 bases from V and 5 bases from J, the junction contained 7 bases not matched to a gene. Per germline, CDR1 KGHSH and CDR2 LQKENI.

J is TRBJ2-6 and V is TRBV7-3; D remains unclear. The CDR3 consists of 15 residues. The V gene's germline CDR1 is SGHTA and CDR2 FQGTGA. Trimming left V 4 bases short and J 0 bases short, with 7 bases between. CDR3 DNA: TGTGCCAGCAGCTGGTCAGGCTCTGGGGCCAACGTCCTGACTTTC. Residues: CASSWSGSGANVLTF.

The genes are TRBV6-1 and TRBJ2-7, with D possibly TRBD2 on 6 matching bases. The V gene lost 0 bases and the J gene lost 2 bases, with 11 bases spanning the gap. Germline V gives CDR1 MNHNS, CDR2 SASEGT. The CDR3 totals 15 residues. The CDR3: CASSEAQGGAYEQYF. The CDR3 DNA reads TGTGCCAGCAGTGAAGCCCAGGGAGGAGCCTACGAGCAGTACTTC.

The chain combines TRBV7-3 with TRBJ2-6, with a weak D call TRBD1 (5 bases). There are 14 residues in the CDR3. Germline V CDR1 and CDR2: SGHTA, FQGTGA. V was shortened by 5 bases and J by 0 bases, with 5 bases between the two germline ends. The CDR3 is CASSTGSGANVLTF. CDR3 bases: TGTGCCAGCAGCACAGGCTCTGGGGCCAACGTCCTGACTTTC.

The rearrangement links TRBV9 to TRBJ1-6, with 8 bases that match TRBD1. From germline, CDR1 is SGDLS and CDR2 YYNGEE. With V trimmed by 4 bases and J by 7 bases, 7 bases remained unmatched. The length of the CDR3 is 15 residues. The CDR3: CASSPGQGKNSPLHF. In DNA form, the CDR3 reads TGTGCCAGCAGCCCAGGACAGGGAAAGAATTCACCCCTCCACTTT.

The chain links TRBV6-7 to TRBJ2-7, with 10 bases identical to TRBD1. TRBV6-7 is designated an ORF whose function remains uncertain. V was pared by 7 bases and J by 3 bases, with 9 bases of the junction left unmatched. The CDR3 length is 15 residues. The CDR3 sequence is CASISSGTGVYEQYF. In nucleotides, the CDR3 is TGTGCCAGCATAAGTTCCGGGACAGGGGTCTACGAGCAGTACTTC.

The rearrangement uses TRBV7-2 and TRBJ2-1, with 7 bases lining up with TRBD2. CDR3 length: 12 amino acids. The V and J ends lost 5 bases and 12 bases, in that order; junction bases with no gene match: 7. From germline, CDR1 is SGHTA and CDR2 FQGNSA. Here the CDR3 DNA reads TGTGCCAGCAGCCCCGGCTGGGGGGGGCAGTTCTTC. Translated: CASSPGWGGQFF.

CDR3 sequence reads: CASSPGTSGTYEQYF. The CDR3 coding sequence is TGTGCCAGCAGCCCCGGGACTAGCGGGACGTACGAGCAGTACTTC. The V gene is TRBV6-4, the J gene TRBJ2-7; 13 nucleotides agree with TRBD2. The CDR3 runs 15 residues. From germline, CDR1 is MRHNA and CDR2 SNTAGT. V shed 6 bases, J shed 4 bases, and the junction held 6 bases outside the gene matches.

This clone was picked up one time. The J gene is TRBJ2-1, the V gene TRBV29-1; 14 bases are shared with TRBD2. This CDR3 contains 15 residues. Germline trimming cut 4 bases from V and 13 bases from J; bases unmatched to any gene: 12. Germline loops: CDR1 SQVTM, CDR2 ANQGSEA. The CDR3 protein is CSVGVVTSGRVGQFF. The CDR3, as DNA: TGCAGCGTTGGAGTGGTGACTAGCGGGAGGGTCGGCCAGTTCTTC.